The entry that follows covers one TCR beta chain sequence. Its antigen is unknown. No much larger clonotype is one base removed from it; base qualities were not supplied. TCRbeta CDR3 regions were amplified from genomic DNA by means of the immunoSEQ Assay, a bias-controlled multiplex PCR. In the original analysis: The number of nucleated cells in each sample was estimated from the amplification of reference gene primers within the assay. To quantify the absolute abundance of each unique TCRbeta CDR3 rearrangement, sequence reads were collapsed and filtered. For each sample, productive Simpson clonality was calculated as the square root of Simpson's diversity index across productive rearrangements. TCRdb retrieved this table from immuneACCESS and kept in-frame rearrangements only. Not all clones are present; in checked studies, unresolved V genes account for under half, and no reason is known for the remainder. V, J and clone size were drawn from that table, and D and trimming were deduced from the DNA. For this sample there are 35,000 or so clones; about nine tenths appear just once. Around 4.9% of the sample goes to the ten largest clones.

The record originates from a study of blood T cell repertoires in COVID-19 (TCRdb year 2020). About the full investigation: Samples from collaborators originated in the United States, Italy and Spain and spanned both the acute and convalescent phases of COVID-19. The material from the prospective study consisted of cDNA or gDNA derived from T cells, B-cell-depleted T cells, or PBMCs. The dataset comprised deeply sampled blood TCRbeta repertoires from subjects exposed to, actively infected with, or recovered from COVID-19. The repertoires were released in a freely available public database meant as a resource for research on the immune response to SARS-CoV-2. The samples were drawn from the first 160 participants of the ongoing ImmuneRACE study and from some 1,300 subjects provided by 6 global collaborators. Nearly every sample came with metadata listing a de-identified subject ID, COVID-19 status, age in years and sex. Where available, HLA class I and class II types were obtained from metadata supplied by the sample provider rather than from assay-based typing.

On the study overall, not on this receptor specifically: The amount of clinical and demographic metadata varied by source and participant and was provided uncurated.

The collaborating institutions used their own protocols to collect whole blood in K2EDTA tubes. For TCRbeta analysis, collaborator samples were shipped as frozen whole blood, as isolated PBMCs, or as DNA extracted from either sample type. Counted from cysteine to phenylalanine, this CDR3 has 14 amino acids. The read is trimmed to its CDR3 DNA, 42 bases read in frame from base 1. Via the germline V gene, CDR1 is SGHTA and CDR2 FQGNSA. V lost 1 base and J lost 5 bases; the stretch between them is 11 bases long. The TCR comes from a human donor in a cohort sampled during active COVID-19. The V and J segments used are TRBV7-2 and TRBJ1-2; TRBD1 could be the D gene, as 6 bases match. Specimen: peripheral blood. The DNA sequence is as follows: TGTGCCAGCAGCTTAGATGCGAGGGGGTATGGCTACACCTTC. It translates to CASSLDARGYGYTF. The entire variable domain, with the stretches around the CDR3 drawn from the reference TRBV7-2 and TRBJ1-2 proteins, is GAGVSQSPSNKVTEKGKDVELRCDPISGHTALYWYRQSLGQGLEFLIYFQGNSAPDKSGLPSDRFSAERTGGSVSTLTIQRTQQEDSAVYLCASSLDARGYGYTFGSGTRLTVV.